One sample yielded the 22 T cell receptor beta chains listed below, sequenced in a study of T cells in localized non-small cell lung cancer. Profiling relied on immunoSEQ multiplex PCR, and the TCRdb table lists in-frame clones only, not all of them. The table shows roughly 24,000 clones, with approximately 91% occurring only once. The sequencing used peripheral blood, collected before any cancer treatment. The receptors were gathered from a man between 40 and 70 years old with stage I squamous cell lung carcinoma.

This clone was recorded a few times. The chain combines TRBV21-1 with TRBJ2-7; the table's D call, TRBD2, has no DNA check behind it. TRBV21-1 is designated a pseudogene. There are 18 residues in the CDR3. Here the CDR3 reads CASIPDRGTSGGTYEQYF. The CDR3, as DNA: TGTGCCAGCATCCCGGATCGGGGGACTAGCGGGGGAACCTACGAGCAGTACTTC.

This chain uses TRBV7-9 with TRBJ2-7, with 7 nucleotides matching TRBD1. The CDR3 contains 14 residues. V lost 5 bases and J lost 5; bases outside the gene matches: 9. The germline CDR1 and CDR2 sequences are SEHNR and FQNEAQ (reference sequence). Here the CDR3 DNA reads TGTGCCAGCAGCGAGGGCCCAACAGGGGACGAGCAGTACTTC. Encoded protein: CASSEGPTGDEQYF. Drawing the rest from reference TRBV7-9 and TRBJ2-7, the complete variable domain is DTGVSQNPRHKITKRGQNVTFRCDPISEHNRLYWYRQTLGQGPEFLTYFQNEAQLEKSRLLSDRFSAERPKGSFSTLEIQRTEQGDSAMYLCASSEGPTGDEQYFGPGTRLTVT.

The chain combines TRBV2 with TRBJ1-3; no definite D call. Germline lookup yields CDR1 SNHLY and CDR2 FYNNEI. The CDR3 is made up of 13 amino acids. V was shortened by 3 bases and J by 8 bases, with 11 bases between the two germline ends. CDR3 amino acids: CASSESFLDTIYF. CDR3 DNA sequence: TGTGCCAGCAGTGAGAGCTTTTTAGACACCATATATTTT. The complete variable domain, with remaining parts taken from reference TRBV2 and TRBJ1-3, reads EPEVTQTPSHQVTQMGQEVILRCVPISNHLYFYWYRQILGQKVEFLVSFYNNEISEKSEIFDDQFSVERPDGSNFTLKIRSTKLEDSAMYFCASSESFLDTIYFGEGSWLTVV.

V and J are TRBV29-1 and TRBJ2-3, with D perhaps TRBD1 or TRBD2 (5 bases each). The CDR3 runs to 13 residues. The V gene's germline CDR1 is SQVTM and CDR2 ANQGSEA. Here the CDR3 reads CRVGRVGPDTQYF. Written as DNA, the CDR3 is TGCAGGGTGGGACGGGTCGGACCAGATACGCAGTATTTT.

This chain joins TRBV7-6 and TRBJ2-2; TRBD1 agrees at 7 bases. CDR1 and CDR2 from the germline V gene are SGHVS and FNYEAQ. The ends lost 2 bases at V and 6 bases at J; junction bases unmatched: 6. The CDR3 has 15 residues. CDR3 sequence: CASSLRQGTAGELFF. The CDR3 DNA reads TGTGCCAGCAGCTTAAGACAGGGCACGGCCGGGGAGCTGTTTTTT.

The CDR3 sequence: CASTSIGASPSGANVLTF. DNA for the CDR3: TGTGCCAGCACTAGTATAGGTGCATCACCCTCTGGGGCCAACGTCCTGACTTTC. J is TRBJ2-6 and V is TRBV19, with D possibly being TRBD2 (5 bases). In germline, CDR1 is LNHDA, CDR2 SQIVND (reference sequence). V was trimmed by 9 bases and J by 0 bases, leaving 21 bases between them. This CDR3 is 18 amino acids long. Based on the CDR3 plus reference TRBV19 and TRBJ2-6, the full variable domain is DGGITQSPKYLFRKEGQNVTLSCEQNLNHDAMYWYRQDPGQGLRLIYYSQIVNDFQKGDIAEGYSVSREKKESFPLTVTSAQKNPTAFYLCASTSIGASPSGANVLTFGAGSRLTVL.

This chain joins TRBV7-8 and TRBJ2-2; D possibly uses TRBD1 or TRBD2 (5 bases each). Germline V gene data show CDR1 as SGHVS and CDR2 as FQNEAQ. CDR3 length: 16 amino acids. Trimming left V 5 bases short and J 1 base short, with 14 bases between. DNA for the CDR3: TGTGCCAGCAGCCCAAGCGGAGGACAGAACACCGGGGAGCTGTTTTTT. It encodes CASSPSGGQNTGELFF. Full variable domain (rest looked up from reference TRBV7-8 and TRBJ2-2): GAGVSQSPRYKVAKRGQDVALRCDPISGHVSLFWYQQALGQGPEFLTYFQNEAQLDKSGLPSDRFFAERPEGSVSTLKIQRTQQEDSAVYLCASSPSGGQNTGELFFGEGSRLTVL.

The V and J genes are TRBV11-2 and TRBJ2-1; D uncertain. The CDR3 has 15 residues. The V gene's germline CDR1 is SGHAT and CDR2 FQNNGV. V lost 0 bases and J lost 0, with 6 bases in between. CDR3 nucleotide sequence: TGTGCCAGCAGCTTAGAAAGGAGCTCCTACAATGAGCAGTTCTTC. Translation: CASSLERSSYNEQFF.

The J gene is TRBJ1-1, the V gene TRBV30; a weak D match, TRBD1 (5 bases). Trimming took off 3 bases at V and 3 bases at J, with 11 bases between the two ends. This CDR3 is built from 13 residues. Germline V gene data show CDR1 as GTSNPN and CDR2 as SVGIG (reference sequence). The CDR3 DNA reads TGTGCCTGGAGCGGGACGGCGTACACTGAAGCTTTCTTT. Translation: CAWSGTAYTEAFF.

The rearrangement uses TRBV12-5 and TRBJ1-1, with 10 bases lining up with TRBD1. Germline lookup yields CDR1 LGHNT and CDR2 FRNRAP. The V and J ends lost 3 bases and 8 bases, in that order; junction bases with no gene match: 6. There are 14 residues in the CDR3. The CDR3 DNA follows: TGTGCTAGTGGTTTAGGGGGACAGGGGTGGGAAGCTTTCTTT. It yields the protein CASGLGGQGWEAFF.

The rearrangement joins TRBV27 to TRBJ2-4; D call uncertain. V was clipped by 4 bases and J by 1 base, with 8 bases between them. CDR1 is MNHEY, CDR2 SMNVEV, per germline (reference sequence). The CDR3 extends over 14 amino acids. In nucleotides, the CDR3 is TGTGCCAGCAGTTCCGCGTCGGCCAAAAACATTCAGTACTTC. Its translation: CASSSASAKNIQYF.

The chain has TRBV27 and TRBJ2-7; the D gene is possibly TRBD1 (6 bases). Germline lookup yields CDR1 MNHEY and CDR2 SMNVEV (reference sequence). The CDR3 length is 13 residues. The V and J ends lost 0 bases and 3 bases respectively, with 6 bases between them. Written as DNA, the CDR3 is TGTGCCAGCAGTTTATCCAGGGGCTACGAGCAGTACTTC. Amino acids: CASSLSRGYEQYF.

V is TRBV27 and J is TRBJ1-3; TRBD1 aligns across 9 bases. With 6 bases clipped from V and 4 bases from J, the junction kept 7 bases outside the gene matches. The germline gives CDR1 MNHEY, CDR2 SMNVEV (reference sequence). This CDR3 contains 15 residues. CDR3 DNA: TGTGCCAGCAGATACCGGGACAGGGACGGAAACACCATATATTTT. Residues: CASRYRDRDGNTIYF.

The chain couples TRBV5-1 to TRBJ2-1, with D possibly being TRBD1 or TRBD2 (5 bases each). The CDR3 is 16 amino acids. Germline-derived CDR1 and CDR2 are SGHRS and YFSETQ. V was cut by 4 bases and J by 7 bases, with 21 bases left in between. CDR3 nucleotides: TGCGCCAGCAGCCTGGGACCGGGGATACTGGGGAATGAGCAGTTCTTC. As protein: CASSLGPGILGNEQFF.

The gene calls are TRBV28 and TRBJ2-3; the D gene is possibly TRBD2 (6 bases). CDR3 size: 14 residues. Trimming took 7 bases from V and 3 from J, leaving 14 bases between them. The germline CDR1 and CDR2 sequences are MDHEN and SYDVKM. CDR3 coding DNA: TGTGCCAGCAATCGGCTAGCGAGAACAGATACGCAGTATTTT. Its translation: CASNRLARTDTQYF.

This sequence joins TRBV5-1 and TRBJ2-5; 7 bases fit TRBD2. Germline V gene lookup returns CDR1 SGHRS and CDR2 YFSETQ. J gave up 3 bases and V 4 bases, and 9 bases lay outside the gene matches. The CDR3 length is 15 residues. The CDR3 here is CASSPSGAGEETQYF. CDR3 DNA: TGCGCCAGCAGCCCGTCCGGCGCGGGGGAAGAGACCCAGTACTTC.

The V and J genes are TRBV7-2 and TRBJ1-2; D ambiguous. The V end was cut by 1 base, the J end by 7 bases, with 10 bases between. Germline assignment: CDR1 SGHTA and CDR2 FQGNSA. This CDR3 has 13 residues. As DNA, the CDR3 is TGTGCCAGCAGCTTAGGACCCCCGGGTGGCTACACCTTC. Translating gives CASSLGPPGGYTF.

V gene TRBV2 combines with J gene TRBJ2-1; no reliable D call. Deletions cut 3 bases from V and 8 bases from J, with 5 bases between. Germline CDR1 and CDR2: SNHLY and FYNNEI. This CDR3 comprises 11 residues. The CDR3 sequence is CASSETDEQFF. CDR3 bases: TGTGCCAGCAGTGAGACGGATGAGCAGTTCTTC. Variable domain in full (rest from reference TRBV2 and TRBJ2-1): EPEVTQTPSHQVTQMGQEVILRCVPISNHLYFYWYRQILGQKVEFLVSFYNNEISEKSEIFDDQFSVERPDGSNFTLKIRSTKLEDSAMYFCASSETDEQFFGPGTRLTVL.

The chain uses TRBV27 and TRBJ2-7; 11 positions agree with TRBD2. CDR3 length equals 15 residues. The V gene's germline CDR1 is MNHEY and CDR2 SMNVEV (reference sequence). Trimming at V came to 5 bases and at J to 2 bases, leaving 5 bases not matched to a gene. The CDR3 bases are TGTGCCAGCAGTCATTTAGCGGGGGGGGCCTACGAGCAGTACTTC. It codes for CASSHLAGGAYEQYF.

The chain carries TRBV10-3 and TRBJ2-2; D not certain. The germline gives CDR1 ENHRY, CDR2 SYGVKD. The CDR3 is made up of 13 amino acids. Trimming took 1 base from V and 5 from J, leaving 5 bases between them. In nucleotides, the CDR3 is TGTGCCATCAGTGAGTTAGGAACCGGGGAGCTGTTTTTT. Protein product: CAISELGTGELFF.

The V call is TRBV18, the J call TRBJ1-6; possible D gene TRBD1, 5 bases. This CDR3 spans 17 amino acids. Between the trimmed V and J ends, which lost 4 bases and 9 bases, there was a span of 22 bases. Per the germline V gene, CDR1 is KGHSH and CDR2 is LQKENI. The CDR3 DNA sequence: TGTGCCAGCTCACGTACCGTTTCGGGGGGAGGATCTTCACCCCTCCACTTT. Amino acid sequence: CASSRTVSGGGSSPLHF.

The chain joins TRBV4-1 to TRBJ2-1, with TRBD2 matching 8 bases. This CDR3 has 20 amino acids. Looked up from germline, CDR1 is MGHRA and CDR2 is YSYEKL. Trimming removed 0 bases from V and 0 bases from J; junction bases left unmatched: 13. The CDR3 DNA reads TGCGCCAGCAGCCAAGATCGAACCAGCGGGGGCCACCTCTCCTACAATGAGCAGTTCTTC. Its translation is CASSQDRTSGGHLSYNEQFF.